Below, 22 T cell receptor beta chains from the same sample are listed, as sequenced in a study of blood T cell repertoires in COVID-19. The repertoire was sequenced with immunoSEQ multiplex PCR; TCRdb's copy has only in-frame clones and lacks some. Of 210,000 or so clones in the sample, just over 90% are singletons; the top ten hold more than 0.95%. The sample comprised peripheral blood. Every receptor here comes from a man aged 25-45 years with acute or convalescent COVID-19.

The V gene is TRBV10-3, the J gene TRBJ1-6; the D is unclear. Trimming took off 4 bases at V and 9 bases at J, with 10 bases between the two ends. This CDR3 contains 13 residues. Germline assignment: CDR1 ENHRY and CDR2 SYGVKD. CDR3 sequence reads: CAISVQEVSPLHF. The CDR3 DNA is TGTGCCATCAGTGTCCAAGAGGTTTCACCCCTCCACTTT.

The J gene is TRBJ1-1, the V gene TRBV18, with unresolved D. The CDR3 runs 12 residues. Germline CDR1 KGHSH, CDR2 LQKENI. Trimming stripped 3 bases from V and 7 bases from J, with 9 bases between. DNA of the CDR3: TGTGCCAGCTCACCTTTAGATAATGAAGCTTTCTTT. Protein product: CASSPLDNEAFF.

DNA for the CDR3: TGTGCCAGCAGAACACAGGGTTCTGGGGCCAACGTCCTGACTTTC. Translating it yields CASRTQGSGANVLTF. This chain joins TRBV28 and TRBJ2-6, with D perhaps TRBD1 (6 bases). This CDR3 has 15 amino acids. V gave up 6 bases and J gave up 1 base, with 10 bases separating them. Germline-derived CDR1 and CDR2 are MDHEN and SYDVKM.

CDR3 nucleotides: TGTGCCAGCATTTCACCAGGGACTTTGAACACTGAAGCTTTCTTT. Its translation: CASISPGTLNTEAFF. V is TRBV28 and J is TRBJ1-1; maybe TRBD1 (5 bases). CDR1 MDHEN and CDR2 SYDVKM come from the germline V gene. The CDR3 is made up of 15 amino acids. Trimming took 7 bases from V and 0 from J, leaving 15 bases between them.

The chain links TRBV29-1 to TRBJ2-7; possibly TRBD2 for D (5 bases). Germline loops: CDR1 SQVTM, CDR2 ANQGSEA. The CDR3 totals 15 residues. Between the trimmed V and J ends, which lost 3 bases and 2 bases, there was a span of 17 bases. DNA for the CDR3: TGCAGCGTTGATCCCCCATTCGCGGGCGCCTACGAGCAGTACTTC. It translates to CSVDPPFAGAYEQYF.

The J gene is TRBJ2-5, the V gene TRBV4-1, with D unclear. This CDR3 contains 14 residues. Trimming removed 0 bases at V and 4 bases at J, with 9 bases between. Looked up from germline, CDR1 is MGHRA and CDR2 is YSYEKL. The CDR3 DNA is TGCGCCAGCAGCCAAGATGAGCCTGCAGAGACCCAGTACTTC. Protein product: CASSQDEPAETQYF.

J is TRBJ2-4 and V is TRBV27, with D possibly TRBD1 on 5 matching bases. V was pared by 5 bases and J by 4 bases, with 18 bases between. The CDR3 is 16 residues long. CDR1 is MNHEY and CDR2 is SMNVEV in the germline V gene (reference sequence). This CDR3 is CASSTYDRGSKNIQYF. As DNA, the CDR3 is TGTGCCAGCAGTACCTATGATAGGGGCTCAAAAAACATTCAGTACTTC.

This sequence joins TRBV28 and TRBJ2-1; D possibly corresponds to TRBD2 (6 bases). Germline lookup yields CDR1 MDHEN and CDR2 SYDVKM. The V and J ends lost 8 bases and 4 bases respectively, with 21 bases between them. The CDR3 is 16 amino acids. The DNA of the CDR3 is TGTGCCAGCGGACCGACCTTGGGGAGGTATTACAATGAGCAGTTCTTC. As protein: CASGPTLGRYYNEQFF.

V gene TRBV5-6 combines with J gene TRBJ1-3; D not certain. The length of the CDR3 is 15 residues. The ends were cut back, 0 bases at V and 0 bases at J, with 7 bases in the middle. The germline V gene has CDR1 SGHDT and CDR2 YYEEEE. The CDR3 reads CASSLAGLSGNTIYF. As DNA, the CDR3 is TGTGCCAGCAGCTTGGCAGGCCTCTCTGGAAACACCATATATTTT.

The chain combines TRBV27 with TRBJ2-7; 8 nucleotides align to TRBD2. The V gene's germline CDR1 is MNHEY and CDR2 SMNVEV (reference sequence). V shed 2 bases and J 4 bases; nucleotides not matched to a gene: 4. There are 14 residues in the CDR3. The CDR3 protein is CASSLRGGWYEQYF. The DNA of the CDR3 is TGTGCCAGCAGTTTACGGGGGGGCTGGTACGAGCAGTACTTC.

This rearrangement joins TRBV6-6 to TRBJ2-3; possible D gene TRBD2, 5 bases. The CDR3 runs to 14 residues. Germline-derived CDR1 and CDR2 are MNHNY and SVGAGI (reference sequence). Trimming shortened V by 6 bases and J by 0 bases, and 10 bases separated the two germline ends. DNA for the CDR3: TGTGCCAGCAGCCTAGGAGGTAGCACAGATACGCAGTATTTT. Its protein product is CASSLGGSTDTQYF.

V gene TRBV6-5 combines with J gene TRBJ2-3; 9 positions agree with TRBD2. Per the germline V gene, CDR1 is MNHEY and CDR2 is SVGAGI. CDR3 length: 13 residues. V was pared by 11 bases and J by 4 bases, with 7 bases of the junction left unmatched. The CDR3 DNA sequence: TGTGCCTCCCGGCGGGAGGGATCAGATACGCAGTATTTT. The encoded protein is CASRREGSDTQYF.

J is TRBJ2-3 and V is TRBV10-3; 10 bases are a match to TRBD1. V shed 4 bases and J 9 bases; nucleotides not matched to a gene: 4. CDR3 length equals 13 residues. Germline CDR1 ENHRY, CDR2 SYGVKD. The CDR3 DNA is TGTGCCATCAGTGGACAGGGGGCTGGGACGCAGTATTTT. Protein: CAISGQGAGTQYF.

The gene calls are TRBV6-4 and TRBJ1-6, with a tentative D call TRBD1 (5 bases). The CDR3 spans 15 residues. Trimming removed 2 bases from V and 10 bases from J, with 15 bases in between. Germline V gives CDR1 MRHNA, CDR2 SNTAGT. CDR3 loop: CASSDRGGAGSPLHF. The CDR3 DNA reads as TGTGCCAGCAGTGACCGGGGAGGGGCAGGATCACCCCTCCACTTT.

The rearrangement uses TRBV7-3 and TRBJ2-1; 7 nucleotides match TRBD1. Trimming cost V 5 bases and J 4 bases; bases outside gene matches: 11. Germline V gene sequence: CDR1 SGHTA, CDR2 FQGTGA. This CDR3 contains 16 residues. The CDR3 bases are TGTGCCAGCAGCCCCCAAGGGGGCGGCCTGTACAATGAGCAGTTCTTC. Translating gives CASSPQGGGLYNEQFF.

The V and J genes are TRBV5-8 and TRBJ1-2; D ambiguous. Germline V lookup: CDR1 SGHTS, CDR2 YDEGEE. Trimming pared 3 bases from V and 2 bases from J, leaving 8 bases between. The CDR3 sequence is 13 residues long. CDR3 in DNA: TGTGCCAGCAGCTATGCAGTAAACTATGGCTACACCTTC. It is translated as CASSYAVNYGYTF.

This sequence joins TRBV10-1 and TRBJ2-1; TRBD1 might be the D (7 bases). With 4 bases removed from V and 7 bases from J, the gap between germline ends came to 8 bases. The CDR3 totals 12 residues. Germline V gives CDR1 WNHNN, CDR2 SYGVQD (reference sequence). DNA for the CDR3: TGCGCCAGCAGTGCAGGGGGGAATGAGCAGTTCTTC. Protein sequence: CASSAGGNEQFF.

The table lists this clone with a count of one. The rearrangement joins TRBV4-2 to TRBJ2-2; 9 bases agree with TRBD2. Trimming cost V 0 bases and J 5 bases; bases outside gene matches: 7. Germline loops: CDR1 LGHNA, CDR2 YNFKEQ. CDR3 length: 17 residues. The CDR3 sequence is CASSQEPGTSLTGELFF. CDR3 nucleotides: TGTGCCAGCAGCCAAGAACCCGGGACTAGCCTGACCGGGGAGCTGTTTTTT.

The chain employs TRBV4-1 and TRBJ1-4; D unclear. The length of the CDR3 is 16 residues. The germline V and J ends were trimmed by 0 bases and 4 bases, with 12 bases remaining between them. Germline V lookup: CDR1 MGHRA, CDR2 YSYEKL. Here the CDR3 reads CASSQDPTRYNEKLFF. Here the CDR3 DNA reads TGCGCCAGCAGCCAAGACCCGACACGCTATAATGAAAAACTGTTTTTT.

The chain recombines TRBV30 with TRBJ2-2, with 9 bases lining up with TRBD1. V lost 0 bases to trimming and J lost 6 bases; unmatched junction nucleotides: 5. This CDR3 comprises 15 residues. Germline V gene data show CDR1 as GTSNPN and CDR2 as SVGIG (reference sequence). CDR3 sequence: CAWSVRDRAPGELFF. CDR3 nucleotide sequence: TGTGCCTGGAGTGTACGGGACAGGGCGCCCGGGGAGCTGTTTTTT.

As to this clone: The germline gene is not matched at one end of the junction; a read error may be the cause. This sequence joins TRBV11-3 and TRBJ2-1; 8 bases are a match to TRBD2. CDR3 size: 17 residues. Germline loops: CDR1 SGHNT, CDR2 YENEEA. The CDR3 nucleotides are TGTGCCAGCAGCCTCGCCGCATTAGCGGGACTCCTCAATAAGCAGTTCTTC. Its translation: CASSLAALAGLLNKQFF. The full variable domain, with the rest looked up from reference TRBV11-3 and TRBJ2-1, is EAGVVQSPRYKIIEKKQPVAFWCNPISGHNTLYWYLQNLGQGPELLIRYENEEAVDDSQLPKDRFSAERLKGVDSTLKIQPAELGDSAVYLCASSLAALAGLLNKQFFGPGTRLTVL.

The chain is built from TRBV4-2 and TRBJ1-1, with D maybe TRBD1 (5 bases). This CDR3 contains 18 residues. Germline loops: CDR1 LGHNA, CDR2 YNFKEQ. V was trimmed by 0 bases and J by 4 bases, leaving 21 bases between them. CDR3 amino acids: CASSQEHMGLQEFTEAFF. As DNA, the CDR3 is TGTGCCAGCAGCCAAGAGCATATGGGCTTACAGGAGTTCACTGAAGCTTTCTTT.